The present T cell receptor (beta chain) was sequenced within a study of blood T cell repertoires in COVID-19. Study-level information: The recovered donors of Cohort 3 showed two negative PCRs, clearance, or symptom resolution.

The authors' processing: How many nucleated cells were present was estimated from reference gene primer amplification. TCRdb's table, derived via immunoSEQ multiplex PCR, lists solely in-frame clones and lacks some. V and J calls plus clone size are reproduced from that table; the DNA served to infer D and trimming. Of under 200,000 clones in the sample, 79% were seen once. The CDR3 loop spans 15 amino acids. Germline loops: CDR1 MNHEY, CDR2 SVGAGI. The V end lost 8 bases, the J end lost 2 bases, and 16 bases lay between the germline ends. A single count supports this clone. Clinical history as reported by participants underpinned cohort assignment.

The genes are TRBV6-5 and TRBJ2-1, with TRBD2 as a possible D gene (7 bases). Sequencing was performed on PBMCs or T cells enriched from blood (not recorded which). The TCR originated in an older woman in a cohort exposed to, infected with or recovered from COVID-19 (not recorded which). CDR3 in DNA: TGTGCCAGCGCGGGGGACGGGGGGCCCTACAATGAGCAGTTCTTC. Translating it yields CASAGDGGPYNEQFF.